A selection of T cell receptor beta chains follows, all from one sample in a study of cytomegalovirus exposure and HLA in healthy donors. The table came from immunoSEQ multiplex PCR; TCRdb's copy has only in-frame clones and leaves some out. The data hold roughly 120,000 clones, with 75% to 85% observed a single time. The sequenced material came from PBMCs. Receptors were obtained from a man younger than 40 in good health and CMV-seronegative. CDR3s include the opening cysteine and the closing phenylalanine or tryptophan. The D gene is left open where the match is weak. A clone size is listed for some rows: how often the clone was seen (once, few, many), or a class if it is expanded.

CATQSTKLENTGELFF | TGTGCCACCCAATCTACTAAACTAGAGAACACCGGGGAGCTGTTTTTT | 16 | NA | TRBV15 | NA | TRBJ2-2
CASSLGSLRGGEKLFF | TGTGCCAGCAGCTTAGGTTCCCTCCGCGGCGGTGAAAAACTGTTTTTT | 16 | NA | TRBV7-9 | NA | TRBJ1-4
CASSGDRDSPLHF | TGTGCCAGCAGCGGGGACAGGGATTCACCCCTCCACTTT | 13 | TRBD1 | TRBV9 | once | TRBJ1-6
CASSSTGVIYEQYF | TGTGCCAGTAGTTCGACAGGGGTAATCTACGAGCAGTACTTC | 14 | TRBD1 | TRBV19 | NA | TRBJ2-7
CASSWGGSGTYEQYF | TGCGCCAGCAGCTGGGGGGGTAGCGGGACCTACGAGCAGTACTTC | 15 | TRBD2 | TRBV5-1 | NA | TRBJ2-7
CASSPTAGDEKLFF | TGCGCCAGCAGCCCGACAGCTGGAGATGAAAAACTGTTTTTT | 14 | NA | TRBV5-1 | NA | TRBJ1-4
CASSPLWGQGAFNEQFF | TGTGCCAGCAGTCCACTTTGGGGACAGGGGGCATTCAATGAGCAGTTCTTC | 17 | TRBD1 | TRBV28 | NA | TRBJ2-1
CASSYRLETEQYF | TGTGCCAGCAGTTATAGACTAGAGACCGAGCAGTACTTC | 13 | NA | TRBV27 | NA | TRBJ2-7
CASSFWPREGWGNIQYF | TGTGCCAGCAGCTTTTGGCCCCGGGAGGGTTGGGGCAACATTCAGTACTTC | 17 | TRBD2 | TRBV7-2 | NA | TRBJ2-4
CASRGRVWASTEAFF | TGTGCCAGTCGCGGCAGGGTATGGGCAAGCACTGAAGCTTTCTTT | 15 | NA | TRBV19 | NA | TRBJ1-1
CASSSSSGAGNTIYF | TGTGCCAGCAGTTCATCGTCAGGCGCTGGAAACACCATATATTTT | 15 | NA | TRBV27 | few | TRBJ1-3
CASSFRAGGSYNEQFF | TGTGCCAGCAGTTTTCGGGCAGGGGGTTCCTACAATGAGCAGTTCTTC | 16 | TRBD1 | TRBV27 | NA | TRBJ2-1
CSAEVQEGNEQFF | TGCAGCGCTGAGGTCCAGGAGGGCAATGAGCAGTTCTTC | 13 | NA | TRBV29-1 | NA | TRBJ2-1
CASSPGLADYEQYF | TGTGCCAGTAGCCCGGGACTAGCGGACTACGAGCAGTACTTC | 14 | TRBD2 | TRBV19 | NA | TRBJ2-7
CASSPLGETNTEAFF | TGTGCCAGCTCACCATTGGGAGAAACGAACACTGAAGCTTTCTTT | 15 | NA | TRBV18 | NA | TRBJ1-1
CSVSGDRGGEQYF | TGCAGCGTTTCGGGGGACAGGGGAGGTGAGCAGTACTTC | 13 | TRBD1 | TRBV29-1 | NA | TRBJ2-7
CASSLGQGIFYGYTF | TGTGCCAGCAGTTTAGGACAGGGGATATTCTATGGCTACACCTTC | 15 | TRBD1 | TRBV27 | NA | TRBJ1-2
CASSKVGRGPNEQFF | TGTGCCAGCAGCAAGGTGGGCAGGGGGCCAAATGAGCAGTTCTTC | 15 | NA | TRBV21-1 | NA | TRBJ2-1
CASSVAPRSYNEQFF | TGTGCCAGCAGCGTAGCGCCTAGGTCCTACAATGAGCAGTTCTTC | 15 | NA | TRBV9 | NA | TRBJ2-1
CASSVGGTAAYEQYF | TGTGCCAGCAGCGTAGGGGGGACAGCAGCCTACGAGCAGTACTTC | 15 | TRBD1 | TRBV9 | few | TRBJ2-7
CASSPFAGAEGTQYF | TGTGCCAGCTCACCCTTCGCGGGAGCCGAAGGGACCCAGTACTTC | 15 | TRBD2 | TRBV18 | NA | TRBJ2-5
CATLRGQGAETQYF | TGTGCCACCCTCCGGGGACAGGGGGCGGAGACCCAGTACTTC | 14 | TRBD1 | TRBV6-5 | NA | TRBJ2-5
CASSGGQVFEDTQYF | TGCGCCAGCAGCGGGGGACAGGTCTTCGAAGATACGCAGTATTTT | 15 | TRBD1 | TRBV5-1 | NA | TRBJ2-3
CASKGQGNYGYTF | TGTGCCAGCAAGGGACAGGGGAACTATGGCTACACCTTC | 13 | TRBD1 | TRBV27 | NA | TRBJ1-2
CASSVATVRNTGELFF | TGTGCCAGCAGCGTAGCGACAGTCAGGAACACCGGGGAGCTGTTTTTT | 16 | NA | TRBV9 | few | TRBJ2-2
CASSLGDSPYEQYF | TGCGCCAGCAGCTTAGGGGACAGTCCCTACGAGCAGTACTTC | 14 | TRBD1 | TRBV5-1 | NA | TRBJ2-7
CASRPTGGGFYGYPF | TGTGCCAGCAGGCCTACAGGGGGCGGTTTCTATGGCTACCCCTTC | 15 | TRBD1 | TRBV28 | NA | TRBJ1-2
CASSPGTGFQPQHF | TGTGCCAGTAGTCCCGGGACAGGGTTTCAGCCCCAGCATTTT | 14 | TRBD1 | TRBV19 | once | TRBJ1-5
CASSYSPVASYNEQFF | TGTGCCAGCAGTTACAGCCCCGTAGCCTCCTACAATGAGCAGTTCTTC | 16 | NA | TRBV6-5 | NA | TRBJ2-1
CASSLVQGASGANVLTF | TGTGCCAGCAGCTTGGTTCAGGGGGCTTCTGGGGCCAACGTCCTGACTTTC | 17 | TRBD1 | TRBV5-6 | NA | TRBJ2-6
CASSSGQGFGEQYF | TGTGCCAGCAGCTCGGGACAGGGATTCGGCGAGCAGTACTTC | 14 | TRBD1 | TRBV7-2 | NA | TRBJ2-7
CASSQVRGAGEKLFF | TGCGCCAGCAGCCAAGTCCGGGGGGCGGGGGAAAAACTGTTTTTT | 15 | NA | TRBV4-1 | few | TRBJ1-4
CASKGKLAGGEQYF | TGTGCCAGCAAGGGGAAACTAGCGGGCGGCGAGCAGTACTTC | 14 | TRBD2 | TRBV6-6 | NA | TRBJ2-7
CASSAGRELTGSYEQYF | TGTGCCAGCAGTGCAGGCCGGGAACTAACGGGCTCCTACGAGCAGTACTTC | 17 | NA | TRBV2 | once | TRBJ2-7
CASSLASAGNTEAFF | TGTGCCAGCAGCTTAGCATCGGCAGGCAACACTGAAGCTTTCTTT | 15 | NA | TRBV7-2 | NA | TRBJ1-1
CASSLLDRGDEQYF | TGTGCCAGCAGTTTACTGGACAGGGGTGACGAGCAGTACTTC | 14 | TRBD1 | TRBV27 | NA | TRBJ2-7
CAISVKGQHYEQYF | TGTGCCATCAGTGTAAAGGGACAGCACTACGAGCAGTACTTC | 14 | TRBD1 | TRBV10-3 | NA | TRBJ2-7
CASSPGDFGSFNQPQHF | TGTGCCAGCAGCCCTGGTGATTTTGGGAGTTTCAATCAGCCCCAGCATTTT | 17 | NA | TRBV5-8 | NA | TRBJ1-5
CASSLVTGGHEQFF | TGTGCCAGCAGCTTAGTTACAGGGGGCCATGAGCAGTTCTTC | 14 | TRBD1 | TRBV11-2 | NA | TRBJ2-1
CASRQTGTDNYGYTF | TGTGCCAGCAGACAAACAGGGACGGATAACTATGGCTACACCTTC | 15 | NA | TRBV6-5 | few | TRBJ1-2
CASSSRGTGELFF | TGTGCCAGCAGTTCCAGGGGGACCGGGGAGCTGTTTTTT | 13 | TRBD1 | TRBV6-1 | NA | TRBJ2-2
CASSLDRYNEQFF | TGTGCCAGCAGTTTAGACAGATACAATGAGCAGTTCTTC | 13 | NA | TRBV27 | NA | TRBJ2-1